Below are 19 T cell receptor beta chains sequenced from a single sample in a study of T cell changes during pregnancy in multiple sclerosis (dated by TCRdb to 2018 to 2020). The receptor library was made with the immunoSEQ multiplex PCR assay. This is the immuneACCESS table as TCRdb keeps it, with only in-frame sequences that have V and J called. A part of the clones is gone; compared with another copy, unresolved V genes explain less than half, and the rest is unexplained. In all, the sample holds approximately 61,000 clones, and under 95% of those were seen once. 2.5% to 3.5% of the sample is held by the ten biggest clonotypes. The sample in question was peripheral blood, obtained in the first trimester of pregnancy. These receptors were taken from a female donor in good health, enrolled as a control in a pregnancy study.

This clone is a singleton in its sample. V gene TRBV19 combines with J gene TRBJ2-7; 10 bases map to TRBD2. Trimming cost V 2 bases and J 3 bases; bases outside gene matches: 4. Germline assignment: CDR1 LNHDA and CDR2 SQIVND (reference sequence). CDR3 length: 15 residues. The CDR3 sequence: CASSISASGGYEQYF. CDR3 DNA sequence: TGTGCCAGTAGTATATCGGCTAGCGGGGGCTACGAGCAGTACTTC.

DNA of the CDR3: TGTGCCAGCAGCACCGGACAGGGTAGAAGTGAAGCTTTCTTT. This codes for CASSTGQGRSEAFF. V gene TRBV7-9 combines with J gene TRBJ1-1; 8 nucleotides agree with TRBD1. CDR1 is SEHNR, CDR2 FQNEAQ, per germline (reference sequence). This CDR3 region has 14 residues. V was clipped by 5 bases and J by 7 bases; unmatched bases: 9. Combining the CDR3 with reference TRBV7-9 and TRBJ1-1 gives the whole variable domain DTGVSQNPRHKITKRGQNVTFRCDPISEHNRLYWYRQTLGQGPEFLTYFQNEAQLEKSRLLSDRFSAERPKGSFSTLEIQRTEQGDSAMYLCASSTGQGRSEAFFGQGTRLTVV.

The chain combines TRBV7-6 with TRBJ2-5; D may be TRBD1 (6 bases). The V end was cut by 5 bases, the J end by 9 bases, with 19 bases between. CDR3 length: 14 residues. Germline assignment: CDR1 SGHVS and CDR2 FNYEAQ. The CDR3 nucleotides are TGTGCCAGCAGCCTCAAGGACAGAGCCGGGGCCCAGTACTTC. Its protein product is CASSLKDRAGAQYF.

V usage is TRBV5-1 and J usage is TRBJ1-2, with D maybe TRBD1 (5 bases). With 7 bases removed from V and 0 bases from J, the gap between germline ends came to 13 bases. Germline V lookup: CDR1 SGHRS, CDR2 YFSETQ. The CDR3 totals 14 residues. CDR3 amino acids: CASRKEQANYGYTF. CDR3 nucleotides: TGCGCCAGCCGCAAAGAACAGGCTAACTATGGCTACACCTTC.

The rearrangement uses TRBV19 and TRBJ1-5, with 7 positions matching TRBD1. The CDR3 runs 15 residues. Germline lookup yields CDR1 LNHDA and CDR2 SQIVND (reference sequence). The ends lost 3 bases at V and 5 bases at J; junction bases unmatched: 7. CDR3 residues: CASSMMGQSYQPQHF. The CDR3 nucleotides are TGTGCCAGTAGTATGATGGGACAGAGTTATCAGCCCCAGCATTTT.

The rearrangement links TRBV7-9 to TRBJ1-1; D may be TRBD1 (6 bases). There are 11 residues in the CDR3. Germline loops: CDR1 SEHNR, CDR2 FQNEAQ (reference sequence). The V end was cut by 6 bases, the J end by 9 bases, with 11 bases between. The CDR3 is CASSYRAKAFF. Written as DNA, the CDR3 is TGTGCCAGCAGTTACAGGGCTAAAGCTTTCTTT.

The rearrangement uses TRBV5-1 and TRBJ1-1; D not certain. The CDR3 totals 16 residues. With 4 bases removed from V and 4 bases from J, the gap between germline ends came to 20 bases. Germline V lookup: CDR1 SGHRS, CDR2 YFSETQ. The CDR3 nucleotides are TGCGCCAGCAGCCCGGCGGCATATTCCCCGAGCACTGAAGCTTTCTTT. It specifies CASSPAAYSPSTEAFF.

V and J are TRBV5-4 and TRBJ1-6, with D uncertain. V was cut by 3 bases and J by 6 bases, with 16 bases left in between. This CDR3 contains 16 residues. Germline V lookup: CDR1 SGHNT, CDR2 YYREEE (reference sequence). CDR3 sequence: CASSSLETSPNSPLHF. CDR3 DNA sequence: TGTGCCAGCAGCTCGCTAGAAACGTCACCTAATTCACCCCTCCACTTT.

The genes are TRBV10-3 and TRBJ2-7; TRBD2 is a possible D gene (6 bases). CDR1 and CDR2 (germline): ENHRY, SYGVKD. CDR3 length equals 11 residues. The V end was cut by 10 bases, the J end by 6 bases, with 13 bases between. The CDR3 sequence is CATQEGGEQYF. The DNA of the CDR3 is TGTGCCACTCAGGAGGGAGGCGAGCAGTACTTC.

This rearrangement joins TRBV19 to TRBJ2-7; 9 bases are shared with TRBD2. V lost 5 bases to trimming and J lost 3 bases; unmatched junction nucleotides: 23. Germline CDR1 reads LNHDA; CDR2 reads SQIVND (reference sequence). The CDR3 has 20 amino acids. The CDR3 bases are TGTGCCAGTAGTCCGCGACAGGGTCGAAGTCTAGCGGGAATTTTCTACGAGCAGTACTTC. Its protein is CASSPRQGRSLAGIFYEQYF.

The chain recombines TRBV5-1 with TRBJ1-4; 7 positions agree with TRBD1. Germline CDR1 is SGHRS and CDR2 is YFSETQ. The CDR3 has 19 residues. V lost 4 bases, J lost 0 bases, and 15 bases stayed unmatched. The CDR3 region is CASSPHDGTAIATNEKLFF. Written as DNA, the CDR3 is TGCGCCAGCAGCCCTCACGATGGGACAGCCATTGCAACTAATGAAAAACTGTTTTTT.

The genes are TRBV6-5 and TRBJ2-1; D is unclear. Trimming shortened V by 8 bases and J by 3 bases, and 8 bases separated the two germline ends. The length of the CDR3 is 12 residues. Germline V lookup: CDR1 MNHEY, CDR2 SVGAGI. Here the CDR3 reads CASSLNYNEQFF. The CDR3 bases are TGTGCCAGCTCCTTAAACTACAATGAGCAGTTCTTC.

V is TRBV5-1 and J is TRBJ2-3; D might be TRBD2 (5 bases). The CDR3 totals 14 residues. Trimming cost V 3 bases and J 5 bases, with 13 bases left between them. Germline-derived CDR1 and CDR2 are SGHRS and YFSETQ. The chain's CDR3 is CASSSISGEDTQYF. The CDR3 nucleotides are TGCGCCAGCAGCTCGATATCCGGGGAAGATACGCAGTATTTT.

Only a few counts were recorded for this clone. The gene calls are TRBV19 and TRBJ2-3, with a tentative D call TRBD2 (6 bases). CDR3 length: 17 residues. Germline V gene sequence: CDR1 LNHDA, CDR2 SQIVND (reference sequence). V was trimmed by 0 bases and J by 3 bases, leaving 16 bases between them. CDR3 DNA: TGTGCCAGTAGTATAGATCCGCGGGGATCCAGAACAGATACGCAGTATTTT. Its translation is CASSIDPRGSRTDTQYF. Full variable domain (missing parts from reference TRBV19 and TRBJ2-3): DGGITQSPKYLFRKEGQNVTLSCEQNLNHDAMYWYRQDPGQGLRLIYYSQIVNDFQKGDIAEGYSVSREKKESFPLTVTSAQKNPTAFYLCASSIDPRGSRTDTQYFGPGTRLTVL.

The chain couples TRBV7-2 to TRBJ1-5; maybe TRBD1 (6 bases). Deletions cut 1 base from V and 5 bases from J, with 15 bases between. Per the germline V gene, CDR1 is SGHTA and CDR2 is FQGNSA. The CDR3 is 16 residues long. The CDR3 DNA reads TGTGCCAGCAGCTTAGAGGGGAGGGGGAGGTATCAGCCCCAGCATTTT. The encoded protein is CASSLEGRGRYQPQHF.

The chain uses TRBV6-6 and TRBJ1-4; tentatively, D is TRBD1 (5 bases). V lost 6 bases to trimming and J lost 3 bases, with 14 bases between them. The germline V gene has CDR1 MNHNY and CDR2 SVGAGI (reference sequence). The CDR3 length is 15 residues. The CDR3 bases are TGTGCCAGCAGCCAAGTCGGGGGATCTAATGAAAAACTGTTTTTT. Its protein product is CASSQVGGSNEKLFF.

The rearrangement joins TRBV7-2 to TRBJ1-4; 10 positions match TRBD1. The CDR3 has 15 amino acids. The J segment lost 7 bases and the V segment lost 8 bases, leaving 10 bases of the junction unmatched. The germline CDR1 and CDR2 sequences are SGHTA and FQGNSA. The CDR3 coding sequence is TGTGCCAGCCGACAGGGGGCGGGTAGGAGTGAAAAACTGTTTTTT. Amino acid sequence: CASRQGAGRSEKLFF.

V usage is TRBV27 and J usage is TRBJ2-1, with TRBD2 identical over 12 bases. CDR1 MNHEY and CDR2 SMNVEV come from the germline V gene (reference sequence). The length of the CDR3 is 15 residues. J lost 6 bases, V lost 0 bases, and 0 bases had no gene match. The CDR3 nucleotides read TGTGCCAGCAGTTTATCGACTAGCGGGAGCAATGAGCAGTTCTTC. Encoded protein: CASSLSTSGSNEQFF.

J is TRBJ2-5 and V is TRBV11-2; TRBD1 might be the D (5 bases). V gave up 8 bases and J gave up 5 bases, with 12 bases separating them. Germline V gives CDR1 SGHAT, CDR2 FQNNGV. This CDR3 has 12 residues. This CDR3 reads CASGALRETQYF. In nucleotides, the CDR3 is TGTGCCAGCGGGGCCTTGAGGGAGACCCAGTACTTC.